A single sample gave rise to the 17 T cell receptor beta chains below, sequenced in a study of blood T cells in healthy people across ages (dated by TCRdb to between 2014 and 2017). To prepare the library, 5' RACE was applied. Sequencing instrument: Illumina HiSeq 2500. A second PCR of 7 to 11 cycles was run with a J-beta primer mix and a sample-barcoded 5' primer. Clones were called with MiXCR by TCRdb after fastp trimmed the public reads at Q25, and only in-frame beta chains were retained. Every distinct CDR3 protein forms one entry, paired with its most common genes and DNA. For this sample the table gives 700,000 to 850,000 distinct CDR3 sequences, of which less than 70% were detected only once. Jointly, the top ten make up 40% to 50% of the sample. The sequencing sample was made of blood. The receptors originated from a man older than 75 in good health.

This clonotype was seen a handful of times. The chain recombines TRBV7-2 with TRBJ2-1; 15 nucleotides line up with TRBD2. Germline values: CDR1 SGHTA, CDR2 FQGNSA. Unmatched junction bases numbered 3, after V lost 5 bases and J lost 1 base. This CDR3 contains 17 residues. The CDR3 sequence is CASSLGTSGRSYNEQFF. CDR3 sequence (DNA): TGTGCCAGCAGCCTGGGGACTAGCGGGAGGTCCTACAATGAGCAGTTCTTC.

This clonotype was counted between two and nine times. The chain combines TRBV5-1 with TRBJ2-1; D gene ambiguous. Germline CDR1 is SGHRS and CDR2 is YFSETQ. Trimming shortened V by 1 base and J by 0 bases, and 11 bases separated the two germline ends. The CDR3 sequence is 16 residues long. The CDR3 spells CASSLYAKSSYNEQFF. In DNA, the CDR3 is TGCGCCAGCAGCTTGTATGCGAAGAGCTCCTACAATGAGCAGTTCTTC.

The chain employs TRBV3-1 and TRBJ2-1, with TRBD1 matching over 9 bases. J lost 8 bases, V lost 1 base, and 3 bases had no gene match. From germline, CDR1 is LGHDT and CDR2 YNNKEL (reference sequence). The CDR3 length is 14 residues. The CDR3 protein is CASSQGTGGYEQFF. CDR3 coding DNA: TGTGCCAGCAGCCAAGGAACAGGGGGCTATGAGCAGTTCTTC.

This clonotype occurred a few times. V gene TRBV7-2 combines with J gene TRBJ2-7, with 15 positions matching TRBD2. This CDR3 is 15 amino acids long. With V trimmed by 4 bases and J by 6 bases, 4 bases remained unmatched. CDR1 and CDR2 from the germline V gene are SGHTA and FQGNSA. DNA for the CDR3: TGTGCCAGCAGCTCTGGACTAGCGGGAGGGCCCGAGCAGTACTTC. Its protein product is CASSSGLAGGPEQYF.

The chain carries TRBV24-1 and TRBJ1-5, with a weak D call TRBD1 (6 bases). The length of the CDR3 is 15 residues. Between the trimmed V and J ends, which lost 4 bases and 6 bases, there was a span of 15 bases. Per the germline V gene, CDR1 is KGHDR and CDR2 is SFDVKD. This chain's CDR3 is CATSDPRGAGQPQHF. The CDR3 DNA follows: TGTGCCACCAGTGACCCACGGGGGGCAGGTCAGCCCCAGCATTTT.

The V call is TRBV29-1, the J call TRBJ1-2; possible D gene TRBD1, 5 bases. The CDR3 is made up of 12 amino acids. V lost 3 bases and J 5 bases, leaving 10 bases between the germline ends. In germline, CDR1 is SQVTM, CDR2 ANQGSEA. The CDR3 bases are TGCAGCGTTGATACAGGCTCGTATGGCTACACCTTC. Protein sequence: CSVDTGSYGYTF.

The gene calls are TRBV4-1 and TRBJ1-2; D unresolved. The CDR3 length is 15 residues. CDR1 MGHRA and CDR2 YSYEKL come from the germline V gene. V lost 0 bases, J lost 4 bases, and 12 bases lay in between. DNA of the CDR3: TGCGCCAGCAGCCAAGATCGGGTCGCAGTCTATGGCTACACCTTC. It codes for CASSQDRVAVYGYTF.

The chain is built from TRBV27 and TRBJ2-7; D is possibly TRBD1 (6 bases). The germline V gene encodes CDR1 MNHEY and CDR2 SMNVEV (reference sequence). The V and J ends lost 3 bases and 5 bases respectively, with 14 bases between them. The CDR3 totals 14 residues. The CDR3 is CASSLGQTKDEQYF. CDR3 coding DNA: TGTGCCAGCAGTTTGGGACAAACCAAAGACGAGCAGTACTTC.

This clonotype has ten or more counts. The chain links TRBV4-1 to TRBJ2-7, with a possible D match to TRBD1 (5 bases). Germline V gives CDR1 MGHRA, CDR2 YSYEKL. The CDR3 covers 14 residues. V dropped 4 bases and J dropped 0 bases, with 10 bases sitting between them. The CDR3: CASSRTGDSYEQYF. Here the CDR3 DNA reads TGCGCCAGCAGCCGAACAGGAGACTCCTACGAGCAGTACTTC.

The rearrangement uses TRBV10-3 and TRBJ2-5; 7 nucleotides agree with TRBD1. The J call is in doubt because the DNA end fits TRBJ2-7 better. Germline V lookup: CDR1 ENHRY, CDR2 SYGVKD. The CDR3 extends over 16 amino acids. CDR3 nucleotide sequence: TGTGCCATCAGTGACCCCAAGACAGGGATTCGCGTCGAGCAGTACTTC. Protein sequence: CAISDPKTGIRVEQYF.

The table lists this clonotype with a few counts. The rearrangement joins TRBV6-5 to TRBJ2-2, with 7 nucleotides matching TRBD2. Germline loops: CDR1 MNHEY, CDR2 SVGAGI. Trimming at V came to 6 bases and at J to 2 bases, leaving 3 bases not matched to a gene. The CDR3 is 14 residues long. The CDR3 region is CASRRELNTGELFF. CDR3 coding DNA: TGTGCCAGCAGGCGGGAGTTAAACACCGGGGAGCTGTTTTTT.

The chain has TRBV2 and TRBJ2-1; D remains ambiguous. CDR1 SNHLY and CDR2 FYNNEI come from the germline V gene. V lost 6 bases to trimming and J lost 0 bases, with 6 bases between them. This CDR3 has 13 amino acids. The CDR3 region is CASRRYSYNEQFF. DNA of the CDR3: TGTGCCAGCAGGAGGTACTCCTACAATGAGCAGTTCTTC.

The table lists this clonotype with a count of one. The genes are TRBV4-1 and TRBJ2-5; 9 bases align to TRBD2. Germline CDR1 is MGHRA and CDR2 is YSYEKL. This CDR3 has 15 amino acids. J was trimmed by 11 bases and V by 2 bases; bases with no gene match: 12. The CDR3 DNA follows: TGCGCCAGCAGCCAACTAGCGGGATCGTACAATGCGCAGTACTTC. Translated: CASSQLAGSYNAQYF.

The V gene is TRBV5-1, the J gene TRBJ2-1; TRBD2 might be the D (5 bases). Germline CDR1 reads SGHRS; CDR2 reads YFSETQ. Deletions cut 1 base from V and 9 bases from J, with 14 bases between. This CDR3 has 14 amino acids. CDR3 nucleotide sequence: TGCGCCAGCAGCTTGTCCCCCCGGGAAAGTGAGCAGTTCTTC. This codes for CASSLSPRESEQFF. The full variable domain, rest sourced from reference TRBV5-1 and TRBJ2-1, is KAGVTQTPRYLIKTRGQQVTLSCSPISGHRSVSWYQQTPGQGLQFLFEYFSETQRNKGNFPGRFSGRQFSNSRSEMNVSTLELGDSALYLCASSLSPRESEQFFGPGTRLTVL.

This chain links TRBV2 with TRBJ2-5, with 8 bases matching TRBD1. The CDR3 runs to 14 residues. V lost 6 bases, J lost 2 bases, and 5 bases stayed unmatched. CDR1 is SNHLY and CDR2 is FYNNEI in the germline V gene. In DNA form, the CDR3 reads TGTGCCAGCAGGGACGGGACAGGACAAGAGACCCAGTACTTC. Residues: CASRDGTGQETQYF.

This clonotype showed up just a few times. The J gene is TRBJ2-1, the V gene TRBV24-1, with 8 nucleotides matching TRBD1. Unmatched junction bases numbered 5, after V lost 4 bases and J lost 4 bases. Looked up from germline, CDR1 is KGHDR and CDR2 is SFDVKD. The CDR3 is 15 amino acids. The CDR3 region is CATSDRDRPYNEQFF. The CDR3 nucleotides are TGTGCCACCAGTGACCGGGACAGGCCGTACAATGAGCAGTTCTTC.

J is TRBJ1-6 and V is TRBV14; TRBD1 matches 11 bases. This CDR3 region has 15 residues. CDR1 and CDR2 (germline): SGHDN, FVKESK. V shed 3 bases, J shed 10 bases, and the junction held 5 bases outside the gene matches. The CDR3 nucleotides read TGTGCCAGCAGCCAGAGAGGGACAGGGGGATCACCCCTCCACTTT. This encodes CASSQRGTGGSPLHF.